One sample yielded the 25 T cell receptor beta chains listed below, sequenced in a study of blood T cell repertoires in COVID-19. TCRdb's table, derived via immunoSEQ multiplex PCR, lists solely in-frame clones and lacks some. Of about 480,000 clones in the sample, approximately 90% were seen once. The material sequenced was peripheral blood. All receptors derive from a woman aged 25 to 45 with acute or convalescent COVID-19.

This clone has just a few counts. The gene calls are TRBV9 and TRBJ2-3, with D possibly matching TRBD2 (7 bases). The CDR3 is 14 amino acids. The germline V and J ends were trimmed by 7 bases and 2 bases, with 14 bases remaining between them. CDR1 is SGDLS and CDR2 is YYNGEE in the germline V gene. The CDR3 region is CASSPGGPTDTQYF. The CDR3 nucleotides read TGTGCCAGCTCCCCCGGGGGGCCCACAGATACGCAGTATTTT.

The rearrangement joins TRBV3-1 (or the pseudogene TRBV3-2) to TRBJ2-3; 8 nucleotides agree with TRBD2. Germline values: CDR1 LGHDT, CDR2 YNNKEL (reference sequence). The CDR3 is made up of 18 amino acids. V trimming: 1 base; J trimming: 7 bases; junction bases outside the gene matches: 16. The CDR3 region is CASSQGWNSGGPVNTQYF. The CDR3 DNA reads TGTGCCAGCAGCCAAGGCTGGAACAGCGGGGGTCCCGTAAATACGCAGTATTTT.

This chain connects TRBV7-9 to TRBJ1-1; 7 bases fit TRBD1. The trim removed 1 base at V and 2 bases at J, leaving 16 bases unmatched. The germline gives CDR1 SEHNR, CDR2 FQNEAQ (reference sequence). This CDR3 is 19 amino acids long. The CDR3 DNA reads as TGTGCCAGCAGCTTAGACTTCGGTGGCTTTGGGACAGAAAACACTGAAGCTTTCTTT. Translation gives CASSLDFGGFGTENTEAFF.

The chain has TRBV5-4 and TRBJ1-1; the D gene is possibly TRBD1 (6 bases). The CDR3 spans 17 residues. Germline V gives CDR1 SGHNT, CDR2 YYREEE (reference sequence). With 5 bases removed from V and 6 bases from J, the gap between germline ends came to 26 bases. CDR3 DNA sequence: TGTGCCAGCAGTTTAGGACGGTCCCAGGGGAGTCGGGCTGAAGCTTTCTTT. It specifies CASSLGRSQGSRAEAFF.

This clone was counted once. The chain recombines TRBV6-1 with TRBJ2-5, with 8 bases fitting TRBD2. The length of the CDR3 is 15 residues. V lost 1 base, J lost 6 bases, and 7 bases stayed unmatched. Germline V gene lookup returns CDR1 MNHNS and CDR2 SASEGT. The CDR3 nucleotides are TGTGCCAGCAGTGAAGGGGGCGGGGGGCCTCAGACCCAGTACTTC. This sequence encodes CASSEGGGGPQTQYF.

J is TRBJ1-1 and V is TRBV5-1; no clear D. Trimming pared 4 bases from V and 1 base from J, leaving 11 bases between. CDR1 and CDR2 from the germline V gene are SGHRS and YFSETQ. The CDR3 is 14 residues long. In nucleotides, the CDR3 is TGCGCCAGCAGCCCCGCGGGAGGGAACACTGAAGCTTTCTTT. Translation gives CASSPAGGNTEAFF.

The chain carries TRBV7-3 and TRBJ2-6; 10 bases agree with TRBD1. With 1 base clipped from V and 0 bases from J, the junction kept 6 bases outside the gene matches. The V gene's germline CDR1 is SGHTA and CDR2 FQGTGA. The length of the CDR3 is 19 residues. The CDR3 DNA follows: TGTGCCAGCAGCTTAAGTTCGGGACAGGGGCTCTCTGGGGCCAACGTCCTGACTTTC. It specifies CASSLSSGQGLSGANVLTF.

The rearrangement uses TRBV6-2 or TRBV6-3 and TRBJ2-7; 9 nucleotides match TRBD1. The CDR3 extends over 17 amino acids. CDR1 and CDR2 from the germline V gene are MNHEY and SVGEGT. V gave up 0 bases and J gave up 2 bases; unmatched junction bases: 8. The CDR3 bases are TGTGCCAGCAGTTACTCGAGAACAGGGGGCACCCCCTACGAGCAGTACTTC. This codes for CASSYSRTGGTPYEQYF.

The J gene is TRBJ2-2, the V gene TRBV6-1; TRBD2 matches at 12 bases. The CDR3 sequence is 16 residues long. Germline V gene sequence: CDR1 MNHNS, CDR2 SASEGT. V was pared by 4 bases and J by 1 base, with 1 base of the junction left unmatched. Here the CDR3 reads CASSALAGGNTGELFF. CDR3 nucleotides: TGTGCCAGCAGTGCACTAGCGGGGGGGAACACCGGGGAGCTGTTTTTT.

This clone is a singleton in its sample. The chain employs TRBV19 and TRBJ2-7; the D gene is possibly TRBD2 (5 bases). This CDR3 is 15 amino acids long. The ends were cut back, 4 bases at V and 0 bases at J, with 13 bases in the middle. Germline V CDR1 and CDR2: LNHDA, SQIVND (reference sequence). The CDR3 loop is CASSTQPGYSYEQYF. The CDR3 nucleotides are TGTGCCAGTAGTACCCAACCGGGATACTCCTACGAGCAGTACTTC.

The chain is built from TRBV6-1 and TRBJ2-3; no clear D. V gave up 0 bases and J gave up 0 bases, with 4 bases separating them. The CDR3 sequence is 14 residues long. Germline CDR1 reads MNHNS; CDR2 reads SASEGT. As DNA, the CDR3 is TGTGCCAGCAGTGAAGCGTCGAGCACAGATACGCAGTATTTT. Encoded protein: CASSEASSTDTQYF.

This clone was seen a single time. The chain uses TRBV10-3 and TRBJ2-5, with a weak D call TRBD2 (5 bases). CDR3 length: 12 residues. V was cut by 8 bases and J by 0 bases, with 7 bases left in between. CDR1 is ENHRY and CDR2 is SYGVKD in the germline V gene. CDR3 amino acids: CAISRDQETQYF. Written as DNA, the CDR3 is TGTGCCATCTCGCGGGACCAAGAGACCCAGTACTTC.

Remarks on this clone: The identical CDR3 is also encoded by other nucleotide sequences in the sample. V gene TRBV7-9 combines with J gene TRBJ1-1; no clear D gene. CDR1 is SEHNR, CDR2 FQNEAQ, per germline (reference sequence). Between the trimmed V and J ends, which lost 1 base and 7 bases, there was a span of 10 bases. This CDR3 contains 13 residues. In DNA, the CDR3 is TGTGCCAGCAGCTTAGGTCAATTTCATGAAGCTTTCTTT. This translates into CASSLGQFHEAFF. Based on the CDR3 plus reference TRBV7-9 and TRBJ1-1, the full variable domain is DTGVSQNPRHKITKRGQNVTFRCDPISEHNRLYWYRQTLGQGPEFLTYFQNEAQLEKSRLLSDRFSAERPKGSFSTLEIQRTEQGDSAMYLCASSLGQFHEAFFGQGTRLTVV.

The V call is TRBV4-1, the J call TRBJ1-2; 8 bases fit TRBD1. The germline V gene encodes CDR1 MGHRA and CDR2 YSYEKL. Unmatched junction bases numbered 15, after V lost 3 bases and J lost 6 bases. This CDR3 has 17 residues. The chain's CDR3 is CASSHRPGGVKMDGYTF. CDR3 DNA: TGCGCCAGCAGCCACAGGCCAGGGGGCGTAAAGATGGATGGCTACACCTTC.

The CDR3 DNA follows: TGTGCCAGCAGCTTAGGACTCATTGGGGAGACCCAGTACTTC. This translates into CASSLGLIGETQYF. V is TRBV7-2 and J is TRBJ2-5; D unresolved. Germline CDR1 and CDR2: SGHTA and FQGNSA. The CDR3 spans 14 residues. The V and J ends lost 1 base and 5 bases respectively, with 11 bases between them.

The V call is TRBV5-4, the J call TRBJ1-1; unclear D gene. V was trimmed by 5 bases and J by 4 bases, leaving 12 bases between them. Germline CDR1 and CDR2: SGHNT and YYREEE (reference sequence). The CDR3 consists of 13 residues. The CDR3 protein is CASRSSGITEAFF. CDR3 in DNA: TGTGCCAGCAGGTCCTCGGGGATCACTGAAGCTTTCTTT.

V gene TRBV23-1 combines with J gene TRBJ2-5; D is uncertain. TRBV23-1 is classed as an ORF, of uncertain function. V dropped 4 bases and J dropped 3 bases, with 6 bases sitting between them. This CDR3 comprises 12 residues. CDR3 in DNA: TGCGCCAGCAGTCCCCCCGAAGAGACCCAGTACTTC. Amino acids: CASSPPEETQYF.

The rearrangement uses TRBV19 and TRBJ1-6, with TRBD1 matching over 8 bases. Germline V CDR1 and CDR2: LNHDA, SQIVND (reference sequence). The CDR3 runs to 14 residues. The junction had 4 bases not matched to a gene; V was cut back by 4 bases and J by 8 bases. DNA of the CDR3: TGTGCCAGTAGTACCGACAGGGGTGATTCACCCCTCCACTTT. Amino acid sequence: CASSTDRGDSPLHF.

The V call is TRBV7-3, the J call TRBJ2-5, with D possibly matching TRBD2 (5 bases). The length of the CDR3 is 15 residues. Germline V gene sequence: CDR1 SGHTA, CDR2 FQGTGA. Trimming cost V 2 bases and J 2 bases, with 12 bases left between them. The CDR3 protein is CASSLRTRTQETQYF. The CDR3 DNA sequence: TGTGCCAGCAGCTTACGCACTCGGACTCAAGAGACCCAGTACTTC.

V and J are TRBV9 and TRBJ2-1; 7 bases align to TRBD2. V was clipped by 2 bases and J by 7 bases; unmatched bases: 9. Per germline, CDR1 SGDLS and CDR2 YYNGEE. CDR3 length: 15 residues. The CDR3 bases are TGTGCCAGCAGCGTCGAGCGGGGCTGGGGAAATGAGCAGTTCTTC. It is translated as CASSVERGWGNEQFF. The complete variable domain, with remaining parts taken from reference TRBV9 and TRBJ2-1, reads DSGVTQTPKHLITATGQRVTLRCSPRSGDLSVYWYQQSLDQGLQFLIQYYNGEERAKGNILERFSAQQFPDLHSELNLSSLELGDSALYFCASSVERGWGNEQFFGPGTRLTVL.

The chain combines TRBV4-1 with TRBJ2-1; D remains unclear. V lost 0 bases and J 10 bases, leaving 10 bases between the germline ends. The CDR3 is 13 amino acids. The V gene's germline CDR1 is MGHRA and CDR2 YSYEKL. The CDR3 is CASSQDRSREQFF. The CDR3 bases are TGCGCCAGCAGCCAAGATAGGTCCAGGGAGCAGTTCTTC.

This chain uses TRBV7-3 with TRBJ2-1; no clear D gene. V was trimmed by 0 bases and J by 9 bases, leaving 9 bases between them. Per germline, CDR1 SGHTA and CDR2 FQGTGA. The CDR3 is 13 residues long. Written as DNA, the CDR3 is TGTGCCAGCAGCTTAACGCCTGGCGGTGAGCAGTTCTTC. Translation: CASSLTPGGEQFF.

V and J are TRBV19 and TRBJ1-1; TRBD1 agrees at 8 bases. Germline CDR1 reads LNHDA; CDR2 reads SQIVND (reference sequence). The V segment lost 5 bases and the J segment 1 base; nucleotides outside the gene matches: 6. There are 15 residues in the CDR3. CDR3 DNA: TGTGCCAGTAGTTACCTGACAGGGGCGAACACTGAAGCTTTCTTT. This encodes CASSYLTGANTEAFF. Full variable domain (missing parts from reference TRBV19 and TRBJ1-1): DGGITQSPKYLFRKEGQNVTLSCEQNLNHDAMYWYRQDPGQGLRLIYYSQIVNDFQKGDIAEGYSVSREKKESFPLTVTSAQKNPTAFYLCASSYLTGANTEAFFGQGTRLTVV.

The rearrangement joins TRBV6-5 to TRBJ1-1; weak D call: TRBD1 (5 bases). Trimming pared 2 bases from V and 1 base from J, leaving 8 bases between. The CDR3 runs to 14 residues. CDR1 and CDR2 from the germline V gene are MNHEY and SVGAGI. The CDR3 is CASSYGHRNTEAFF. DNA for the CDR3: TGTGCCAGCAGTTACGGACACAGGAACACTGAAGCTTTCTTT.

The chain combines TRBV21-1 with TRBJ1-5; the table calls TRBD1, which could not be checked here. TRBV21-1 has pseudogene status. This CDR3 comprises 16 residues. For the CDR3, the DNA is TGTGCCAGCAGCAAGGGGGCACAGGGTCGGAATCAGCCCCAGCATTTT. Residues: CASSKGAQGRNQPQHF.